Listed below are T cell receptor beta chains from one sample, sequenced in a study of T cell responses to AZD1222 COVID-19 vaccine. Only in-frame clones appear in the TCRdb table, and some are missing; sequencing was by immunoSEQ multiplex PCR. The table records 150,000 or so clones, roughly 90% of them present only once. The sequencing here drew on peripheral blood, taken on day 0 of AZD1222 vaccination. All receptors derive from an adult in good health. Each CDR3 is given with its conserved first and last residue. The D gene is left open where the match is weak. A clone size is listed for some rows: how often the clone was seen (once, few, many), or a class if it is expanded.

d_gene	v_gene	j_gene	abundance	CDR3aa	CDR3nt
.	TRBV15	TRBJ2-2	.	CATSRGGELFF	TGTGCCACCAGCAGAGGCGGGGAGCTGTTTTTT
.	TRBV7-3	TRBJ2-1	.	CASSSLAEGYNEQFF	TGTGCCAGCAGCTCCTTAGCGGAAGGTTACAATGAGCAGTTCTTC
TRBD2	TRBV7-8	TRBJ2-1	once	CASSLRGRTSGGNNEQFF	TGTGCCAGCAGCTTAAGGGGTCGGACTAGCGGGGGGAACAATGAGCAGTTCTTC
TRBD1	TRBV5-6	TRBJ2-7	.	CASSLIGTGFYEQYF	TGTGCCAGCAGCTTGATAGGGACAGGGTTCTACGAGCAGTACTTC
TRBD2	TRBV7-2	TRBJ2-7	.	CASSLRQRESYEQYF	TGTGCCAGCAGCTTACGGCAGCGGGAGTCCTACGAGCAGTACTTC
.	TRBV10-3	TRBJ1-4	.	CAISEGANEKLFF	TGTGCCATCAGTGAGGGGGCTAATGAAAAACTGTTTTTT
TRBD1	TRBV9	TRBJ1-6	.	CASSVLTGDSPLHF	TGTGCCAGCAGCGTACTGACAGGGGACTCACCCCTCCACTTT
TRBD1	TRBV5-1	TRBJ1-1	.	CASRMTGENTEAFF	TGCGCCAGCAGGATGACAGGGGAGAACACTGAAGCTTTCTTT
.	TRBV7-2	TRBJ1-5	.	CASSLGGGWNQPQHF	TGTGCCAGCAGCTTAGGCGGGGGATGGAATCAGCCCCAGCATTTT
TRBD2	TRBV9	TRBJ2-2	.	CASSTRLAGNTGELFF	TGTGCCAGCAGCACCCGACTAGCGGGAAACACCGGGGAGCTGTTTTTT
TRBD1	TRBV5-1	TRBJ1-4	.	CASRQGLVEKLFF	TGCGCCAGTCGACAGGGACTGGTTGAAAAACTGTTTTTT
TRBD2	TRBV5-8	TRBJ2-7	once	CASSLETGLSANEQYF	TGTGCCAGCAGCTTGGAAACGGGACTATCAGCTAACGAGCAGTACTTC
TRBD1	TRBV7-9	TRBJ1-1	.	CASSSTGGDSEAFF	TGTGCCAGCAGCTCGACAGGGGGCGACTCTGAAGCTTTCTTT
.	TRBV6-5	TRBJ2-1	.	CASSPTWSRDEQFF	TGTGCCAGCAGTCCAACGTGGAGCCGGGATGAGCAGTTCTTC
.	TRBV6-5	TRBJ1-1	.	CATQTGWNTEAFF	TGTGCCACCCAGACAGGATGGAACACTGAAGCTTTCTTT
.	TRBV18	TRBJ1-6	.	CASSLGPLMSSYNSPLHF	TGTGCCAGCTCACTGGGACCCCTAATGAGCTCCTATAATTCACCCCTCCACTTT
TRBD1	TRBV7-9	TRBJ1-2	.	CASSPRDRDGYTF	TGTGCCAGCAGCCCGCGGGACAGGGATGGCTACACCTTC
.	TRBV7-2	TRBJ1-2	.	CASSPRRDGDGYTF	TGTGCCAGCAGCCCCCGCCGGGATGGGGACGGCTACACCTTC
TRBD2	TRBV5-4	TRBJ2-3	.	CASSLLAGSTDTQYF	TGTGCCAGCAGCCTGCTAGCGGGGAGCACAGATACGCAGTATTTT
.	TRBV12-3/TRBV12-4	TRBJ2-7	.	CASSSGGSYEQYF	TGTGCCAGCAGTTCCGGCGGCTCCTACGAGCAGTACTTC
.	TRBV15	TRBJ1-6	.	CATSREGIYNSPLHF	TGTGCCACCAGCAGGGAGGGGATCTATAATTCACCCCTCCACTTT
TRBD1	TRBV9	TRBJ1-2	.	CASSPGGTGVNYGYTF	TGTGCCAGCAGCCCCGGGGGGACAGGGGTTAACTATGGCTACACCTTC
.	TRBV7-6	TRBJ2-7	.	CASSHGHTISYEQYF	TGTGCCAGCAGCCATGGACATACAATATCCTACGAGCAGTACTTC
TRBD1	TRBV7-8	TRBJ1-1	.	CASSLTGFTEAFF	TGTGCCAGCAGCTTGACAGGGTTCACTGAAGCTTTCTTT
TRBD2	TRBV9	TRBJ2-3	.	CASSVDARAGGPPDTQYF	TGTGCCAGCAGCGTAGACGCACGAGCGGGGGGGCCCCCAGATACGCAGTATTTT
.	TRBV11-2	TRBJ1-1	.	CASSLGVPGTEAFF	TGTGCCAGCAGCTTAGGAGTCCCGGGAACTGAAGCTTTCTTT
.	TRBV6-4	TRBJ1-6	.	CASSDPRIGQGSSYNSPLHF	TGTGCCAGCAGTGACCCCCGAATCGGGCAGGGGAGCTCCTATAATTCACCCCTCCACTTT
TRBD1	TRBV11-2	TRBJ1-6	once	CASSPGTGGWALHF	TGTGCCAGCAGCCCCGGGACAGGGGGATGGGCCCTCCACTTT
TRBD1	TRBV7-2	TRBJ1-2	.	CASSQRMGQGAGGYTF	TGTGCCAGCAGCCAGAGAATGGGACAGGGGGCTGGTGGCTACACCTTC
.	TRBV6-5	TRBJ1-5	.	CASSLLNQPQHF	TGTGCCAGCAGTCTTCTCAATCAGCCCCAGCATTTT
.	TRBV14	TRBJ2-5	.	CASIRGQLQETQYF	TGTGCCAGCATCCGGGGACAACTCCAAGAGACCCAGTACTTC
TRBD1	TRBV7-9	TRBJ2-1	.	CASTKGQNSLNEQFF	TGTGCCAGCACCAAGGGACAGAATTCACTCAATGAGCAGTTCTTC
TRBD2	TRBV10-1	TRBJ2-1	.	CASRREGTTSYNEQFF	TGCGCCAGCAGGCGGGAGGGGACTACCTCCTACAATGAGCAGTTCTTC
.	TRBV27	TRBJ1-2	.	CASSGVGVLGDYGYTF	TGTGCCAGCAGTGGCGTGGGGGTTCTAGGGGACTATGGCTACACCTTC
.	TRBV7-8	TRBJ1-2	.	CASSLRRDTYQYGYTF	TGTGCCAGCAGCTTACGGAGGGACACCTATCAATATGGCTACACCTTC
.	TRBV18	TRBJ2-1	.	CASSLRGGDEQFF	TGTGCCAGCTCCCTCCGGGGCGGCGATGAGCAGTTCTTC
TRBD2	TRBV7-2	TRBJ2-5	.	CASSPAGVGETQYF	TGTGCCAGCAGCCCCGCGGGGGTGGGGGAGACCCAGTACTTC
TRBD1	TRBV5-1	TRBJ1-4	.	CASSSGQGVIGEKLFF	TGCGCCAGCAGCTCGGGACAGGGGGTGATTGGTGAAAAACTGTTTTTT
.	TRBV7-3	TRBJ2-2	.	CASSLSVSTGELFF	TGTGCCAGCAGCTTATCAGTCAGCACCGGGGAGCTGTTTTTT
TRBD1	TRBV18	TRBJ1-5	.	CASSPPGQGNQPQHF	TGTGCCAGCTCACCACCGGGACAGGGGAATCAGCCCCAGCATTTT
.	TRBV7-6	TRBJ1-5	once	CASSLLGSNQPQHF	TGTGCCAGCAGCTTATTGGGAAGCAATCAGCCCCAGCATTTT
.	TRBV3-1/TRBV3-2	TRBJ1-1	.	CASSQGERTEAFF	TGTGCCAGCAGCCAAGGGGAGCGGACTGAAGCTTTCTTT
TRBD1	TRBV6-5	TRBJ1-4	.	CASRMTRGLGEKLFF	TGTGCCAGCAGGATGACCAGGGGGCTTGGGGAAAAACTGTTTTTT
.	TRBV6-5	TRBJ2-3	.	CASRLADTQYF	TGTGCCAGCAGATTAGCGGATACGCAGTATTTT
.	TRBV27	TRBJ2-3	.	CASIPVGGPTDTQYF	TGTGCCAGCATTCCGGTCGGAGGGCCTACAGATACGCAGTATTTT
TRBD2	TRBV7-2	TRBJ2-1	few	CASSREIAGGRYNEQFF	TGTGCCAGCAGCCGTGAAATAGCGGGAGGGCGGTACAATGAGCAGTTCTTC
.	TRBV5-8	TRBJ1-1	.	CASSWLVVRTEAFF	TGTGCCAGCAGCTGGCTCGTGGTGCGCACTGAAGCTTTCTTT
TRBD2	TRBV25-1	TRBJ2-2	.	CASSKTSGRGTGELFF	TGTGCCAGCAGCAAGACTAGCGGGCGGGGAACCGGGGAGCTGTTTTTT
.	TRBV5-4	TRBJ2-5	.	CASSTGKNRQETQYF	TGTGCCAGCAGCACAGGGAAAAATCGACAAGAGACCCAGTACTTC
.	TRBV5-1	TRBJ1-2	.	CASSLARGKVYGYTF	TGCGCCAGCAGCTTGGCAAGGGGAAAGGTCTATGGCTACACCTTC
TRBD1	TRBV20-1	TRBJ1-4	.	CSASDRGRTNEKLFF	TGCAGTGCTAGTGACAGGGGGCGGACTAATGAAAAACTGTTTTTT
.	TRBV19	TRBJ1-1	.	CASSLTVNTEAFF	TGTGCCAGTAGCCTGACAGTAAACACTGAAGCTTTCTTT
TRBD1	TRBV7-2	TRBJ1-2	.	CASSSGQGSGYTF	TGTGCCAGCAGCTCCGGACAGGGGAGCGGCTACACCTTC
.	TRBV15	TRBJ2-5	.	CATSRDPSTQYF	TGTGCCACCAGCAGAGATCCCTCAACCCAGTACTTC
.	TRBV2	TRBJ1-6	.	CASSEWGADDYNSPLHF	TGTGCCAGCAGTGAATGGGGGGCAGATGACTATAATTCACCCCTCCACTTT
TRBD1	TRBV7-2	TRBJ2-1	.	CASSLGQGPNEQFF	TGTGCCAGCAGCTTAGGACAGGGGCCCAATGAGCAGTTCTTC
.	TRBV6-5	TRBJ1-6	once	CASSLGQHNSPLHF	TGTGCCAGCAGCTTAGGACAGCACAATTCACCCCTCCACTTT
.	TRBV7-2	TRBJ1-2	.	CASSPRVAQGYTF	TGTGCCAGCAGTCCCCGGGTTGCTCAGGGCTACACCTTC
.	TRBV7-9	TRBJ1-5	.	CASSFGSNQPQHF	TGTGCCAGCAGCTTCGGGAGCAATCAGCCCCAGCATTTT